The next 9 T cell receptor beta chains were all read from a single sample in a study of blood T cell repertoires in COVID-19. Sequenced by immunoSEQ multiplex PCR; TCRdb stores in-frame clones only, minus some. The table includes about 360,000 clones, more than 75% detected once. Sequencing was carried out using peripheral blood. These TCRs come from a human donor in a cohort sampled during active COVID-19.

The rearrangement joins TRBV28 to TRBJ2-7, with D maybe TRBD2 (5 bases). From germline, CDR1 is MDHEN and CDR2 SYDVKM. The CDR3 loop spans 14 amino acids. The V and J ends lost 6 bases and 2 bases respectively, with 14 bases between them. The chain's CDR3 is CASSPYRGTYEQYF. In nucleotides, the CDR3 is TGTGCCAGCAGCCCCTACCGGGGAACCTACGAGCAGTACTTC.

The chain's CDR3 is CATSDFRQETQYF. CDR3 DNA: TGTGCCACCAGTGATTTTCGTCAAGAGACCCAGTACTTC. The V and J genes are TRBV24-1 and TRBJ2-5; D not resolved. This CDR3 region has 13 residues. V was shortened by 1 base and J by 2 bases, with 4 bases between the two germline ends. Germline CDR1 and CDR2: KGHDR and SFDVKD.

This clone was seen a handful of times. This rearrangement joins TRBV2 to TRBJ1-2; 9 positions agree with TRBD1. CDR1 is SNHLY and CDR2 is FYNNEI in the germline V gene. The CDR3 has 14 amino acids. The V segment lost 6 bases and the J segment 3 bases; nucleotides outside the gene matches: 5. CDR3 in amino acids: CASRWTGADYGYTF. CDR3 nucleotide sequence: TGTGCCAGCAGGTGGACAGGGGCGGACTATGGCTACACCTTC.

This clone was observed a few times. The V and J genes are TRBV19 and TRBJ2-3, with D possibly TRBD1 on 6 matching bases. The V and J ends lost 6 bases and 4 bases respectively, with 17 bases between them. The CDR3 runs to 15 residues. Germline V gives CDR1 LNHDA, CDR2 SQIVND (reference sequence). For the CDR3, the DNA is TGTGCCAGTAGCCTCCCTATACAGGGTGCAGATACGCAGTATTTT. Translated: CASSLPIQGADTQYF.

The chain combines TRBV13 with TRBJ1-3; 10 nucleotides line up with TRBD1. CDR1 is PRHDT and CDR2 is FYEKMQ in the germline V gene (reference sequence). The CDR3 has 19 amino acids. Trimming removed 4 bases from V and 0 bases from J; junction bases left unmatched: 12. CDR3 sequence (DNA): TGTGCCAGCAGCTCCTACCCACCGGGACAGGGGTACTCTGGAAACACCATATATTTT. This codes for CASSSYPPGQGYSGNTIYF.

The chain uses TRBV5-8 and TRBJ2-5; 11 nucleotides match TRBD1. The CDR3 length is 14 residues. Germline lookup yields CDR1 SGHTS and CDR2 YDEGEE. Trimming at V came to 6 bases and at J to 5 bases, leaving 6 bases not matched to a gene. The CDR3: CASTRTGGRETQYF. The CDR3 coding sequence is TGTGCCAGCACCCGGACAGGGGGCCGGGAGACCCAGTACTTC.

This rearrangement joins TRBV11-2 to TRBJ2-3; 11 nucleotides agree with TRBD2. Trimming removed 5 bases from V and 4 bases from J; junction bases left unmatched: 2. This CDR3 comprises 14 residues. Germline loops: CDR1 SGHAT, CDR2 FQNNGV. The CDR3 DNA sequence: TGTGCCAGCAGCCCTAGCGGGGGGTCAGATACGCAGTATTTT. This gives the protein CASSPSGGSDTQYF.

The chain recombines TRBV11-1 with TRBJ2-1, with 11 bases identical to TRBD2. V lost 3 bases and J lost 4; bases outside the gene matches: 2. Germline V gene sequence: CDR1 SGHAT, CDR2 FQDESV (reference sequence). The CDR3 contains 15 residues. CDR3 region: CASSLTSGDYNEQFF. CDR3 coding DNA: TGTGCCAGCAGCTTGACTAGCGGGGATTACAATGAGCAGTTCTTC.

The chain recombines TRBV19 with TRBJ2-7, with 7 bases identical to TRBD1. CDR1 and CDR2 from the germline V gene are LNHDA and SQIVND (reference sequence). The CDR3 has 13 amino acids. With V trimmed by 5 bases and J by 3 bases, 4 bases remained unmatched. CDR3 protein: CASSQDRDYEQYF. CDR3 DNA sequence: TGTGCCAGTAGTCAAGACAGGGACTACGAGCAGTACTTC.